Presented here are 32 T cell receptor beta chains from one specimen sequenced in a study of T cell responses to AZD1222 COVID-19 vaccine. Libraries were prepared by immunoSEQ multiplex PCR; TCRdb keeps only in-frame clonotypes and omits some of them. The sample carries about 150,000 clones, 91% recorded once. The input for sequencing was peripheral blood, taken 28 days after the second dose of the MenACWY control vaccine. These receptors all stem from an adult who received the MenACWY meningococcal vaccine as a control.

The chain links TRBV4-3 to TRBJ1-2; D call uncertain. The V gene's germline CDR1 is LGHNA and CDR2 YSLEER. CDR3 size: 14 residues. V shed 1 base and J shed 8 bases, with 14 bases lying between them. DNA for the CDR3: TGCGCCAGCAGCCAAGGTTCGGGGTTTGGCGGCTACACCTTC. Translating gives CASSQGSGFGGYTF.

Here the CDR3 DNA reads TGTGCCAGCAGCCAAAGAGGGACGGGCCGGTTGTTTTTT. Translation: CASSQRGTGRLFF. The rearrangement uses TRBV3-1 (or the pseudogene TRBV3-2) and TRBJ1-4; D might be TRBD1 (5 bases). V was pared by 2 bases and J by 15 bases, with 16 bases between. Germline V CDR1 and CDR2: LGHDT, YNNKEL (reference sequence). CDR3 length: 13 residues.

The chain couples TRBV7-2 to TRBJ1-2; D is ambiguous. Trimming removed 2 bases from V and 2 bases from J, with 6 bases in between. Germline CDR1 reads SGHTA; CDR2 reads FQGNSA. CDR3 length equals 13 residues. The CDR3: CASSLPPNYGYTF. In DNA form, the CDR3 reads TGTGCCAGCAGCTTACCACCGAACTATGGCTACACCTTC.

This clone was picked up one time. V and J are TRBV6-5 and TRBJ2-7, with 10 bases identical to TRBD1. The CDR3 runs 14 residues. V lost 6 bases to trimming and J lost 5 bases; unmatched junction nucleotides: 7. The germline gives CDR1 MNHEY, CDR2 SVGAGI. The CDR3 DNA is TGTGCCAGCAGAACCGGGACAGGGGTCCACGAGCAGTACTTC. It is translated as CASRTGTGVHEQYF.

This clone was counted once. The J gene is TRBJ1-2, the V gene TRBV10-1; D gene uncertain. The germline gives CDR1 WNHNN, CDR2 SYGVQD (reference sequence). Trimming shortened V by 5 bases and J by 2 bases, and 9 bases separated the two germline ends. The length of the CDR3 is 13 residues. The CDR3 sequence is CASSPGINYGYTF. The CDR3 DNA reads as TGCGCCAGCAGTCCGGGGATAAACTATGGCTACACCTTC.

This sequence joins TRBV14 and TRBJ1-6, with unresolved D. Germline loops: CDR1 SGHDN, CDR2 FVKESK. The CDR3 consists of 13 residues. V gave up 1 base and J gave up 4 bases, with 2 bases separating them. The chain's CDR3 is CASSQVYNSPLHF. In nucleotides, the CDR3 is TGTGCCAGCAGCCAAGTATATAATTCACCCCTCCACTTT.

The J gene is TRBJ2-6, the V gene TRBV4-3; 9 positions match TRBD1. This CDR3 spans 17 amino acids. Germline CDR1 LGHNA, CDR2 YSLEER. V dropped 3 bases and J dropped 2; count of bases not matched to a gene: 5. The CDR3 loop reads CASSQSGTGTGANVLTF. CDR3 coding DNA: TGCGCCAGCAGCCAGTCCGGGACAGGGACTGGGGCCAACGTCCTGACTTTC.

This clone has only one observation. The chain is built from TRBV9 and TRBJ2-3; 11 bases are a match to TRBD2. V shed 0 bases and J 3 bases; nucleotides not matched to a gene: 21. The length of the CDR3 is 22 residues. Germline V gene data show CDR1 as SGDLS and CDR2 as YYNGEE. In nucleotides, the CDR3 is TGTGCCAGCAGCGTAGCTTCGATCTTATATACGGGAGTAGCGGGAGGGACAGATACGCAGTATTTT. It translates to CASSVASILYTGVAGGTDTQYF.

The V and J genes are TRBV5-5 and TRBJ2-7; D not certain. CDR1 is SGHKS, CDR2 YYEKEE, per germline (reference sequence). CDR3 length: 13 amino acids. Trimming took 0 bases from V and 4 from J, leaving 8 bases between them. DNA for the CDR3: TGTGCCAGCAGCTTGGACGGAATGTACGAGCAGTACTTC. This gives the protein CASSLDGMYEQYF. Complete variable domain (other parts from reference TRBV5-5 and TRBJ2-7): DAGVTQSPTHLIKTRGQQVTLRCSPISGHKSVSWYQQVLGQGPQFIFQYYEKEERGRGNFPDRFSARQFPNYSSELNVNALLLGDSALYLCASSLDGMYEQYFGPGTRLTVT.

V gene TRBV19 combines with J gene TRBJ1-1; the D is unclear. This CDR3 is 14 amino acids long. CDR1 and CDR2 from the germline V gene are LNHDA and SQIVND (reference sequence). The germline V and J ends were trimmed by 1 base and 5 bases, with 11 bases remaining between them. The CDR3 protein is CASSIAQRATEAFF. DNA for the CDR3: TGTGCCAGTAGTATAGCGCAAAGGGCAACTGAAGCTTTCTTT.

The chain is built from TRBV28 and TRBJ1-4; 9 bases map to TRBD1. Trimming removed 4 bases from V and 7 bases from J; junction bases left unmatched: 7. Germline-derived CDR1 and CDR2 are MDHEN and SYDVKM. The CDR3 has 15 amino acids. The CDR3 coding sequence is TGTGCCAGCAGTTCCCCGCCGGGACAGGGTGAAAAACTGTTTTTT. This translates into CASSSPPGQGEKLFF.

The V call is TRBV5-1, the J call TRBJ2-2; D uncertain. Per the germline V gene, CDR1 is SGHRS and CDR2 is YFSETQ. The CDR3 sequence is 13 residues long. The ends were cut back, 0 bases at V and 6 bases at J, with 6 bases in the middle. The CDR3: CASSLDVAGELFF. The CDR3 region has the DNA TGCGCCAGCAGCTTGGATGTCGCCGGGGAGCTGTTTTTT.

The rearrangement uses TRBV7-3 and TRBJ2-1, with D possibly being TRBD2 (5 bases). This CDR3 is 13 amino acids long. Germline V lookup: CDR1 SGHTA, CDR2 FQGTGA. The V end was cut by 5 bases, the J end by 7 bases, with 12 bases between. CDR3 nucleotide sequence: TGTGCCAGCAGCCCCCATGCGGGTAATGAGCAGTTCTTC. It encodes CASSPHAGNEQFF.

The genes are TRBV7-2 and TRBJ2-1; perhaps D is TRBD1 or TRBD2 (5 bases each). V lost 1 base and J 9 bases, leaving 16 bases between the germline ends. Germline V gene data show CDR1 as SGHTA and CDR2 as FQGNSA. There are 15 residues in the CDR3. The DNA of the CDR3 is TGTGCCAGCAGCTTAGTCCTAGCCCATGGGGGTGAGCAGTTCTTC. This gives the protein CASSLVLAHGGEQFF.

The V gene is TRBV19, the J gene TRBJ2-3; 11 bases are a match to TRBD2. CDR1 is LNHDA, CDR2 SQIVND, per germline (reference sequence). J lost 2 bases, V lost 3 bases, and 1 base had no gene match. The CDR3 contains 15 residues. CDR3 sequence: CASSMTSGVTDTQYF. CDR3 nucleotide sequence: TGTGCCAGTAGTATGACTAGCGGGGTCACAGATACGCAGTATTTT.

The CDR3 protein is CATSLDNSPLHF. In DNA, the CDR3 is TGTGCCACCAGCCTGGATAATTCACCCCTCCACTTT. V usage is TRBV15 and J usage is TRBJ1-6; D gene uncertain. The CDR3 totals 12 residues. V was clipped by 5 bases and J by 5 bases, with 4 bases between them. CDR1 is LNHNV and CDR2 is YYDKDF in the germline V gene (reference sequence).

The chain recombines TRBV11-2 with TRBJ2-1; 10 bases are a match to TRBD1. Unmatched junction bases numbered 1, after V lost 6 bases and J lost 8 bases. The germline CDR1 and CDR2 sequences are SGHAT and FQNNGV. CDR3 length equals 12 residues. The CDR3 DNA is TGTGCCAGCAGGGGGACAGGGGATGAGCAGTTCTTC. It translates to CASRGTGDEQFF. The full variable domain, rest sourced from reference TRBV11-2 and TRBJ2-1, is EAGVAQSPRYKIIEKRQSVAFWCNPISGHATLYWYQQILGQGPKLLIQFQNNGVVDDSQLPKDRFSAERLKGVDSTLKIQPAKLEDSAVYLCASRGTGDEQFFGPGTRLTVL.

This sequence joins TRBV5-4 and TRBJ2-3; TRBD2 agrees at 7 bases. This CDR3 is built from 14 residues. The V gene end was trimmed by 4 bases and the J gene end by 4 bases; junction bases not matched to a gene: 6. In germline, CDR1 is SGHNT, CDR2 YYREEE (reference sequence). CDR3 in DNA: TGTGCCAGCAGCCCCGTCCTAGCGGCAGATACGCAGTATTTT. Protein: CASSPVLAADTQYF.

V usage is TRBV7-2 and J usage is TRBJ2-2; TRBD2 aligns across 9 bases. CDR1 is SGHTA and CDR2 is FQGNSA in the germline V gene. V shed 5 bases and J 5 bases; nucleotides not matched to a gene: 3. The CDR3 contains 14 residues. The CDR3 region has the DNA TGTGCCAGCAGCAGCGGGGGGTGGACCGGGGAGCTGTTTTTT. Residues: CASSSGGWTGELFF. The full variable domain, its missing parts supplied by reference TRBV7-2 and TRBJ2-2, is GAGVSQSPSNKVTEKGKDVELRCDPISGHTALYWYRQSLGQGLEFLIYFQGNSAPDKSGLPSDRFSAERTGGSVSTLTIQRTQQEDSAVYLCASSSGGWTGELFFGEGSRLTVL.

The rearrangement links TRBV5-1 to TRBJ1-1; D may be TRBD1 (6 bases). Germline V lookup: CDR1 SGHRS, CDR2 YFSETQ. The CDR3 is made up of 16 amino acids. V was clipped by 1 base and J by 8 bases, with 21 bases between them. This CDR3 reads CASSLRSGEDRFEAFF. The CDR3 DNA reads TGCGCCAGCAGCTTGCGGTCAGGGGAAGACCGATTCGAAGCTTTCTTT.

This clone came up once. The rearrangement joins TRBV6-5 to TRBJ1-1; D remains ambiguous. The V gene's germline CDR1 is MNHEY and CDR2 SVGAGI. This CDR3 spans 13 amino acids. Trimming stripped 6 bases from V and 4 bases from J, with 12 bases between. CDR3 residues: CASSLLRGTEAFF. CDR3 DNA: TGTGCCAGCAGCCTGCTGCGTGGCACTGAAGCTTTCTTT.

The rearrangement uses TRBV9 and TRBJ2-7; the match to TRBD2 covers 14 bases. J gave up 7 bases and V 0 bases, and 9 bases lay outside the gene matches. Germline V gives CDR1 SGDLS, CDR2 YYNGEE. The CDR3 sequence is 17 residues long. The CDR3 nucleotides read TGTGCCAGCAGCGTAGGGCCTGGACTAGCGGGAGGTTGGGAGCAGTACTTC. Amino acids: CASSVGPGLAGGWEQYF.

The DNA for the CDR3 is TGTGCCAGTACCGCCACAGGGAACACTGAAGCTTTCTTT. Amino acid sequence: CASTATGNTEAFF. The genes are TRBV19 and TRBJ1-1; D is possibly TRBD1 (5 bases). The germline V and J ends were trimmed by 7 bases and 1 base, with 10 bases remaining between them. This CDR3 has 13 amino acids. The germline gives CDR1 LNHDA, CDR2 SQIVND (reference sequence).

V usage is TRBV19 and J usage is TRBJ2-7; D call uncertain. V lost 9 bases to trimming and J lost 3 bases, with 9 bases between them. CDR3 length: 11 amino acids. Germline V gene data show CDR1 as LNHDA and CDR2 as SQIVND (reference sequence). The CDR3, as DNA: TGTGCCAGCAGCCAAAGCTACGAGCAGTACTTC. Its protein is CASSQSYEQYF.

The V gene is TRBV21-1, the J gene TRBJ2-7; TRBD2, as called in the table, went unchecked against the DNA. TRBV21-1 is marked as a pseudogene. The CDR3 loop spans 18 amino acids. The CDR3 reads CASSDLRLAGGPSYEQYF. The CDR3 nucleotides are TGTGCCAGCAGCGACCTACGCCTAGCGGGAGGGCCCTCCTACGAGCAGTACTTC.

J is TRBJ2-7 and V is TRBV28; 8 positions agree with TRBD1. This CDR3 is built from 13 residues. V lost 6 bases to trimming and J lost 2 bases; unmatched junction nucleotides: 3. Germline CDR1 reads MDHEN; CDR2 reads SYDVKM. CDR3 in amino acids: CASRGQVAYEQYF. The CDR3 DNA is TGTGCCAGCAGGGGACAGGTAGCCTACGAGCAGTACTTC.

CDR3 protein: CASRAALTDTQYF. In DNA form, the CDR3 reads TGTGCCAGTAGGGCGGCCCTCACAGATACGCAGTATTTT. This chain connects TRBV19 to TRBJ2-3; no firm D call. This CDR3 spans 13 amino acids. The V gene lost 6 bases and the J gene lost 2 bases, with 9 bases spanning the gap. Per germline, CDR1 LNHDA and CDR2 SQIVND (reference sequence).

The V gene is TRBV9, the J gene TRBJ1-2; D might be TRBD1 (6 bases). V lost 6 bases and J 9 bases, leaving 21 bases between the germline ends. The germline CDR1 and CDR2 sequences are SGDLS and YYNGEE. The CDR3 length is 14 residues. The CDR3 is CASTPGTAGARYTF. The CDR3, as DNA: TGTGCCAGCACCCCTGGGACGGCAGGGGCGCGCTACACCTTC. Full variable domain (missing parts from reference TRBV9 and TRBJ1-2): DSGVTQTPKHLITATGQRVTLRCSPRSGDLSVYWYQQSLDQGLQFLIQYYNGEERAKGNILERFSAQQFPDLHSELNLSSLELGDSALYFCASTPGTAGARYTFGSGTRLTVV.

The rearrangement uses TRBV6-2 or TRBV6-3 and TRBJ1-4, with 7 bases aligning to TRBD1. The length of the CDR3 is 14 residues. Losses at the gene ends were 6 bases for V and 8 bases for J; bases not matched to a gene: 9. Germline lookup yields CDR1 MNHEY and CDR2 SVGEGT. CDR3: CASSPPRGMEKLFF. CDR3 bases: TGTGCCAGCAGCCCCCCCAGGGGGATGGAAAAACTGTTTTTT.

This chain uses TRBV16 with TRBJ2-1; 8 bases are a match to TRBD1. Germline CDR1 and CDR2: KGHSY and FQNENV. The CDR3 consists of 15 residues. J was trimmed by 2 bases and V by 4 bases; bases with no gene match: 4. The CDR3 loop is CASSLYRGTYNEQFF. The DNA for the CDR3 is TGTGCCAGCAGCCTCTACAGGGGGACCTACAATGAGCAGTTCTTC.

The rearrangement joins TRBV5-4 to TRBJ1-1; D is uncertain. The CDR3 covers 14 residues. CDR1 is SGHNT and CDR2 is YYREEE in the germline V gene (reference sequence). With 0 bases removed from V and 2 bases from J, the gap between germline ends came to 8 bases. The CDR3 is CASSLDGANTEAFF. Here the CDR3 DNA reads TGTGCCAGCAGCTTGGACGGTGCCAACACTGAAGCTTTCTTT.

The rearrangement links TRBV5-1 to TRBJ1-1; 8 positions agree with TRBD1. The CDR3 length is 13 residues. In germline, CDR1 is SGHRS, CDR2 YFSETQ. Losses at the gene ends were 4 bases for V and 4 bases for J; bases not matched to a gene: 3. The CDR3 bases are TGCGCCAGCAGCCAGGGGGCAGGCACTGAAGCTTTCTTT. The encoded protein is CASSQGAGTEAFF.